Listed here is a single T cell receptor (beta chain). TCRdb's copy holds only in-frame clones and misses some; the assay was immunoSEQ multiplex PCR. The repertoire has roughly 120,000 clones, 91% of them found once; the top ten carry approximately 5.1%. The CDR3 is made up of 17 amino acids. Trimming shortened V by 0 bases and J by 5 bases, and 15 bases separated the two germline ends. Germline-derived CDR1 and CDR2 are SGHNT and YYREEE (reference sequence). The sample originates from a study of T cell responses to AZD1222 COVID-19 vaccine. The rearrangement uses TRBV5-4 and TRBJ1-6, with D hard to call. The receptor was derived from an adult in good health. The sequencing used peripheral blood, collected on day 0 of AZD1222 vaccination. The CDR3 bases are TGTGCCAGCAGCTTGGGGGTCGGGAGGTTGGATAATTCACCCCTCCACTTT. Translating it yields CASSLGVGRLDNSPLHF.